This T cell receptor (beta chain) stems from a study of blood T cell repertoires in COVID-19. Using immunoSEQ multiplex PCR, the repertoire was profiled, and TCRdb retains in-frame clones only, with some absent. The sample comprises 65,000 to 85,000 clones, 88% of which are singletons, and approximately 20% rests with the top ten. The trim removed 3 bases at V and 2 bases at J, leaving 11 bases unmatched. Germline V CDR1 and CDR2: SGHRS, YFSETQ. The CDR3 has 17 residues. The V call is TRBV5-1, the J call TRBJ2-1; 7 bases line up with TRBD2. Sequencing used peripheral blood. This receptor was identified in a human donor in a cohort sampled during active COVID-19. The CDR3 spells CASSSSPSGTTYNEQFF. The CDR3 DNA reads TGCGCCAGCAGCTCCTCTCCTAGCGGAACCACCTACAATGAGCAGTTCTTC. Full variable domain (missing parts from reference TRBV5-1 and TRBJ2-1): KAGVTQTPRYLIKTRGQQVTLSCSPISGHRSVSWYQQTPGQGLQFLFEYFSETQRNKGNFPGRFSGRQFSNSRSEMNVSTLELGDSALYLCASSSSPSGTTYNEQFFGPGTRLTVL.